This T cell receptor (beta chain) was documented in a study of T cell changes during pregnancy in multiple sclerosis. This clone appeared a few times. Trimming pared 3 bases from V and 1 base from J, leaving 6 bases between. This CDR3 comprises 13 residues. Germline lookup yields CDR1 SEHNR and CDR2 FQNEAQ (reference sequence). Repertoires were generated with immunoSEQ multiplex PCR, while TCRdb's copy carries only in-frame clones and drops some. The sample lists some 77,000 clones; about nine tenths were seen once. The rearrangement joins TRBV7-9 to TRBJ1-2; D might be TRBD1 (5 bases). This TCR derives from a female donor with multiple sclerosis, enrolled in a pregnancy study. The specimen comprised peripheral blood, sampled before pregnancy. CDR3 protein: CASSFDSNYGYTF. CDR3 coding DNA: TGTGCCAGCAGCTTCGACAGTAACTATGGCTACACCTTC.